Sequencing of this TCR beta chain was carried out in a study of cytomegalovirus exposure and HLA in healthy donors. Study results and caveats: A later analysis showed TCR association rates differing by HLA locus, peaking at DRB1 and lowest at HLA-C. The productive fraction for most TCR beta V segments was about 87% or about 30% in an earlier analysis.

Amplification used 60 Vbeta primers and 13 Jbeta primers. Using immunoSEQ multiplex PCR, the repertoire was profiled, and TCRdb retains in-frame clones only, with some absent. The sample records about 160,000 clones, around 84% being singletons. Germline CDR1 reads MNHEY; CDR2 reads SMNVEV (reference sequence). The V and J ends lost 4 bases and 3 bases, in that order; junction bases with no gene match: 6. The CDR3 is 14 residues long. Comments on this clone: The antigen is undetermined.

This TCR came from a man younger than 30 in good health and CMV-seronegative. The chain recombines TRBV27 with TRBJ2-7; 7 bases are a match to TRBD2. The sample was PBMCs. DNA for the CDR3: TGTGCCAGCAGTTACTCTCCGGGAGGCTACGAGCAGTACTTC. Translation gives CASSYSPGGYEQYF.